This TCR beta chain was obtained from a study of CD8 T cells in ankylosing spondylitis. TCRdb re-called the 5' RACE reads with MiXCR, one entry per CDR3 protein. The sample includes more than 35,000 distinct CDR3 sequences, less than 3.5% seen only once; the top ten take approximately 4.5%. Germline CDR1 and CDR2: SGDLS and YYNGEE. The length of the CDR3 is 14 residues. The germline V and J ends were trimmed by 5 bases and 1 base, with 13 bases remaining between them. This clonotype has ten or more counts. The receptor was derived from a male donor with ankylosing spondylitis or in good health (not recorded which). Sequencing was done on a sample of blood, either unsorted or a sorted T cell fraction (not recorded which). This chain joins TRBV9 and TRBJ2-7; TRBD1 might be the D (5 bases). This CDR3 is CASSRTTASYEQYF. The CDR3, as DNA: TGTGCCAGCAGTCGAACGACAGCGTCCTACGAGCAGTACTTC.